The T cell receptor beta chain described here comes from a study of shared clonotypes between healthy human individuals. Worth noting for this clone: Its antigen is still unknown. At one end the junction does not follow the germline gene, possibly because of a read error.

The CDR3 is 14 residues long. Germline CDR1 reads SGHTA; CDR2 reads FQGNSA. Study observations and caveats: Non-shared clonotypes showed lower generation probabilities than clonotypes common to all four donors.

Sequencing was performed with immunoSEQ multiplex PCR; in TCRdb, only in-frame clones are kept and a portion is missing. The sample has 2.3 million or so clones; 80% to 95% are singletons. The specimen was naive CD4+ T cells from PBMCs. The subset was: CD45RA+ positively selected. The receptor was derived from a young man in good health. Some clones in this sample may be carry-over from other donors' samples. The J gene is TRBJ1-1, the V gene TRBV7-2; 10 positions match TRBD1. CDR3 region: CASSSEGGTGVSVF. CDR3 DNA: TGTGCCAGCAGCTCGGAGGGGGGGACAGGGGTTTCGGTCTTT.